This paragraph reports one T cell receptor beta chain. The length of the CDR3 is 17 residues. J gave up 2 bases and V 6 bases, and 6 bases lay outside the gene matches. The V gene's germline CDR1 is LNHDA and CDR2 SQIVND (reference sequence). Profiling relied on immunoSEQ multiplex PCR, and the TCRdb table lists in-frame clones only, not all of them. The sample lists approximately 51,000 clones; 70% to 90% were seen once. The source of the sample is a study of PD-L1 blockade in urothelial cancer. About the research overall: About 85% of the roughly 30 patients comprised males who had bladder-origin urothelial cancer.

Time point indicated: pretreatment peripheral blood. The source was PBMCs, collected around atezolizumab (anti-PD-L1) treatment. The clonotype comes from a man aged 55-75 years with urothelial cancer. The genes are TRBV19 and TRBJ2-2, with 13 bases matching TRBD2. The CDR3 DNA sequence: TGTGCCAGTAGCCCCCGGACTAGCGGGAGAAACACCGGGGAGCTGTTTTTT. Translating it yields CASSPRTSGRNTGELFF.